The T cell receptor beta chain under discussion was sequenced for a study of cytomegalovirus exposure and HLA in healthy donors. Germline V gene sequence: CDR1 PRHDT, CDR2 FYEKMQ (reference sequence). V dropped 5 bases and J dropped 4; count of bases not matched to a gene: 6. The CDR3 runs to 15 residues. Measured with immunoSEQ multiplex PCR; TCRdb has only the in-frame clones, and not every one. The sample lists 92,000 or so clones, approximately 96% occurring once. Comment on this clone: The antigen remains undetermined.

Study results and limitations: Among TCR sequences, most were rare, though some public TCRs appeared in many donors. Cytomegalovirus-associated TCR beta chains were listed, numbering around 150.

V and J are TRBV13 and TRBJ2-7; 12 bases align to TRBD2. The sequence was collected from a man in his late teens or twenties in good health and CMV-seronegative. The sequenced material came from PBMCs. The CDR3, as DNA: TGTGCCAGCAGCCCAGGGACTAGCGGGCGGTACGAGCAGTACTTC. This translates into CASSPGTSGRYEQYF.